This entry lists 23 T cell receptor beta chains sequenced from one sample in a study of blood T cell repertoires in COVID-19. The protocol was immunoSEQ multiplex PCR, while the TCRdb copy is restricted to in-frame clones and leaves out a portion. The sample lists a few hundred thousand clones, 80% to 90% seen once, with around 4% in the top ten. Sequenced input: PBMCs or T cells enriched from blood (not recorded which). The receptors come from a woman aged 30 to 39 who had been exposed to COVID-19.

The chain couples TRBV2 to TRBJ2-4; 8 bases are a match to TRBD1. The CDR3 runs 14 residues. Losses at the gene ends were 8 bases for V and 5 bases for J; bases not matched to a gene: 8. The germline gives CDR1 SNHLY, CDR2 FYNNEI. The CDR3 DNA is TGTGCCAGCGCTCCGGACAGGGCGGAAAACATTCAGTACTTC. As protein: CASAPDRAENIQYF.

This chain connects TRBV19 to TRBJ1-2; 8 bases match TRBD1. CDR1 and CDR2 from the germline V gene are LNHDA and SQIVND (reference sequence). V lost 7 bases to trimming and J lost 6 bases; unmatched junction nucleotides: 10. The CDR3 has 14 amino acids. CDR3: CASIPQPGGNGYTF. In nucleotides, the CDR3 is TGTGCCAGTATCCCGCAGCCAGGGGGCAATGGCTACACCTTC.

This clone has a single count. The rearrangement joins TRBV6-2 or TRBV6-3 to TRBJ1-2; perhaps TRBD1 as D (6 bases). The germline V and J ends were trimmed by 4 bases and 6 bases, with 9 bases remaining between them. Looked up from germline, CDR1 is MNHEY and CDR2 is SVGEGT. This CDR3 is 12 amino acids long. Here the CDR3 reads CASSWTADGYTF. The CDR3, as DNA: TGTGCCAGCAGTTGGACAGCGGATGGCTACACCTTC.

J is TRBJ2-1 and V is TRBV11-2, with unresolved D. V was clipped by 1 base and J by 6 bases, with 16 bases between them. The germline gives CDR1 SGHAT, CDR2 FQNNGV. The CDR3 runs to 16 residues. The CDR3 DNA reads as TGTGCCAGCAGCTTAGGAGGTGGGTCCTGGGTCAATGAGCAGTTCTTC. Translation gives CASSLGGGSWVNEQFF.

V usage is TRBV29-1 and J usage is TRBJ1-1; TRBD1 might be the D (5 bases). The CDR3 extends over 12 amino acids. Germline lookup yields CDR1 SQVTM and CDR2 ANQGSEA. V lost 6 bases, J lost 11 bases, and 19 bases lay in between. This chain's CDR3 is CSVSGAAGLAFF. The CDR3 DNA follows: TGCAGCGTCTCCGGGGCCGCGGGATTGGCTTTCTTT.

The chain uses TRBV5-4 and TRBJ2-5; 7 bases match TRBD1. V lost 2 bases, J lost 3 bases, and 4 bases stayed unmatched. The CDR3 spans 14 residues. The germline CDR1 and CDR2 sequences are SGHNT and YYREEE (reference sequence). The CDR3 nucleotides read TGTGCCAGCAGCTTACAGGGGAGCGAAGAGACCCAGTACTTC. Encoded protein: CASSLQGSEETQYF. Complete variable domain (other parts from reference TRBV5-4 and TRBJ2-5): ETGVTQSPTHLIKTRGQQVTLRCSSQSGHNTVSWYQQALGQGPQFIFQYYREEENGRGNFPPRFSGLQFPNYSSELNVNALELDDSALYLCASSLQGSEETQYFGPGTRLLVL.

This clone has a handful of counts. The gene calls are TRBV5-4 and TRBJ1-6; D gene uncertain. Trimming removed 2 bases at V and 0 bases at J, with 12 bases between. The germline V gene has CDR1 SGHNT and CDR2 YYREEE (reference sequence). The CDR3 length is 17 residues. The CDR3 DNA is TGTGCCAGCAGCTTTAGCGGTATTAGCTCCTATAATTCACCCCTCCACTTT. The encoded protein is CASSFSGISSYNSPLHF.

The chain carries TRBV6-5 and TRBJ1-1, with D tentatively TRBD1 (6 bases). This CDR3 contains 13 residues. V was trimmed by 6 bases and J by 4 bases, leaving 12 bases between them. Germline values: CDR1 MNHEY, CDR2 SVGAGI. The CDR3 reads CASSRGGVTEAFF. The CDR3 coding sequence is TGTGCCAGCAGCCGGGGGGGCGTCACTGAAGCTTTCTTT.

The genes are TRBV5-1 and TRBJ2-2, with D possibly TRBD1 on 7 matching bases. V lost 2 bases to trimming and J lost 5 bases, with 19 bases between them. CDR1 SGHRS and CDR2 YFSETQ come from the germline V gene. There are 17 residues in the CDR3. CDR3 region: CASSFHARDSETGELFF. CDR3 bases: TGCGCCAGCAGCTTTCATGCGCGGGACAGCGAGACCGGGGAGCTGTTTTTT.

V gene TRBV29-1 combines with J gene TRBJ2-7, with 10 bases aligning to TRBD1. Germline-derived CDR1 and CDR2 are SQVTM and ANQGSEA. The CDR3 covers 15 residues. Trimming removed 2 bases from V and 5 bases from J; junction bases left unmatched: 9. Written as DNA, the CDR3 is TGCAGCGTTGAAATCAAGGGACAGGGGTTCGACGAGCAGTACTTC. It specifies CSVEIKGQGFDEQYF.

The rearrangement uses TRBV2 and TRBJ2-1; D gene ambiguous. The germline V gene encodes CDR1 SNHLY and CDR2 FYNNEI. Trimming removed 6 bases from V and 6 bases from J, with 12 bases in between. This CDR3 spans 13 amino acids. CDR3 sequence: CASRSSVVNEQFF. The CDR3 DNA reads TGTGCCAGCAGATCCTCTGTAGTCAATGAGCAGTTCTTC.

This clone has just one count. The chain employs TRBV5-4 and TRBJ1-2, with 7 bases aligning to TRBD1. Germline V lookup: CDR1 SGHNT, CDR2 YYREEE (reference sequence). The CDR3 sequence is 16 residues long. J lost 4 bases, V lost 4 bases, and 13 bases had no gene match. The CDR3 DNA sequence: TGTGCCAGCAGCACCAGGGACAGCCCGTTCCTCTATGGCTACACCTTC. This gives the protein CASSTRDSPFLYGYTF.

The chain combines TRBV11-2 with TRBJ1-2; D is ambiguous. Germline lookup yields CDR1 SGHAT and CDR2 FQNNGV. Trimming took off 5 bases at V and 10 bases at J, with 14 bases between the two ends. The CDR3 runs 12 residues. The CDR3 reads CASSPTQKNYTF. The CDR3 DNA reads as TGTGCCAGCAGCCCTACACAGAAAAACTACACCTTC.

The chain couples TRBV5-1 to TRBJ2-3, with 8 positions matching TRBD2. Trimming cost V 5 bases and J 0 bases; bases outside gene matches: 8. Germline CDR1 is SGHRS and CDR2 is YFSETQ. The CDR3 is made up of 16 amino acids. This chain's CDR3 is CASRKDSGASTDTQYF. CDR3 nucleotide sequence: TGCGCCAGCAGAAAAGATAGCGGGGCTAGCACAGATACGCAGTATTTT.

The J gene is TRBJ2-1, the V gene TRBV5-1; 9 bases fit TRBD1. Per the germline V gene, CDR1 is SGHRS and CDR2 is YFSETQ. Losses at the gene ends were 7 bases for V and 0 bases for J; bases not matched to a gene: 5. The CDR3 is 15 amino acids. The CDR3 is CASGTGLSSYNEQFF. CDR3 coding DNA: TGCGCCAGCGGGACAGGGTTGAGCTCCTACAATGAGCAGTTCTTC. The full variable domain, completed using reference TRBV5-1 and TRBJ2-1, is KAGVTQTPRYLIKTRGQQVTLSCSPISGHRSVSWYQQTPGQGLQFLFEYFSETQRNKGNFPGRFSGRQFSNSRSEMNVSTLELGDSALYLCASGTGLSSYNEQFFGPGTRLTVL.

This chain joins TRBV14 and TRBJ1-2; D uncertain. From germline, CDR1 is SGHDN and CDR2 FVKESK. The CDR3 loop spans 14 amino acids. The V gene lost 0 bases and the J gene lost 4 bases, with 9 bases spanning the gap. CDR3 sequence: CASSQDLHGYGYTF. CDR3 coding DNA: TGTGCCAGCAGCCAAGATTTGCACGGCTATGGCTACACCTTC.

This clone was picked up a small number of times. The chain carries TRBV5-5 and TRBJ1-4, with D possibly being TRBD1 (5 bases). Germline V gene sequence: CDR1 SGHKS, CDR2 YYEKEE (reference sequence). Trimming removed 4 bases from V and 6 bases from J, with 10 bases in between. The CDR3 spans 13 residues. The CDR3 reads CASSPRGDEKLFF. CDR3 bases: TGTGCCAGCAGCCCCCGGGGGGATGAAAAACTGTTTTTT. Using reference TRBV5-5 and TRBJ1-4 for the parts outside the CDR3, the full variable domain is DAGVTQSPTHLIKTRGQQVTLRCSPISGHKSVSWYQQVLGQGPQFIFQYYEKEERGRGNFPDRFSARQFPNYSSELNVNALLLGDSALYLCASSPRGDEKLFFGSGTQLSVL.

The chain carries TRBV5-1 and TRBJ1-1; possibly TRBD1 for D (5 bases). V was trimmed by 6 bases and J by 4 bases, leaving 22 bases between them. Germline loops: CDR1 SGHRS, CDR2 YFSETQ. This CDR3 has 16 amino acids. The CDR3 spells CASTLGPGPGGTEAFF. The CDR3 DNA reads as TGCGCCAGCACCCTAGGACCAGGGCCCGGGGGCACTGAAGCTTTCTTT.

This chain joins TRBV4-1 and TRBJ2-3; TRBD2 might be the D (6 bases). Trimming left V 0 bases short and J 5 bases short, with 12 bases between. In germline, CDR1 is MGHRA, CDR2 YSYEKL. There are 15 residues in the CDR3. The CDR3 DNA sequence: TGCGCCAGCAGCCAAGAGCGGGGTATGAGAGATACGCAGTATTTT. Protein product: CASSQERGMRDTQYF.

The V and J genes are TRBV5-1 and TRBJ1-1; D uncertain. Trimming left V 0 bases short and J 0 bases short, with 9 bases between. Per germline, CDR1 SGHRS and CDR2 YFSETQ. The CDR3 loop spans 15 amino acids. The CDR3 DNA sequence: TGCGCCAGCAGCTTGGGATCAGCGGTGAACACTGAAGCTTTCTTT. Translating it yields CASSLGSAVNTEAFF.

The chain couples TRBV5-1 to TRBJ2-3, with 7 bases fitting TRBD1. V shed 2 bases and J 4 bases; nucleotides not matched to a gene: 4. The CDR3 has 14 residues. The germline CDR1 and CDR2 sequences are SGHRS and YFSETQ. CDR3 bases: TGCGCCAGCAGCTTTGCAGACAGGGCAGATACGCAGTATTTT. It yields the protein CASSFADRADTQYF. The entire variable domain, with the rest obtained from reference TRBV5-1 and TRBJ2-3, is as follows: KAGVTQTPRYLIKTRGQQVTLSCSPISGHRSVSWYQQTPGQGLQFLFEYFSETQRNKGNFPGRFSGRQFSNSRSEMNVSTLELGDSALYLCASSFADRADTQYFGPGTRLTVL.

The chain links TRBV12-3 or TRBV12-4 to TRBJ1-3; TRBD1 agrees at 8 bases. The ends lost 11 bases at V and 4 bases at J; junction bases unmatched: 7. The CDR3 loop spans 13 amino acids. In DNA form, the CDR3 reads TGTGCCTTACAGACAGGGGACGGAAACACCATATATTTT. It codes for CALQTGDGNTIYF.

The rearrangement links TRBV28 to TRBJ1-5; 8 positions agree with TRBD1. Looked up from germline, CDR1 is MDHEN and CDR2 is SYDVKM. With V trimmed by 5 bases and J by 0 bases, 15 bases remained unmatched. The CDR3 length is 19 residues. The CDR3 loop reads CASSLIRDRYLNSNQPQHF. CDR3 DNA: TGTGCCAGCAGTCTCATCCGGGACAGGTACCTTAATAGCAATCAGCCCCAGCATTTT.